This TCR beta chain was recovered during a study of sequential checkpoint blockade in melanoma. Study details: After nivolumab or ipilimumab alone, around 24 patients had week-13 rebiopsies.

TCRdb keeps only in-frame clones here, not all; method: immunoSEQ multiplex PCR. This table holds approximately 5,300 clones, 32% found once. As for treatment: randomized to nivolumab then ipilimumab (arm A) or the reverse (arm B). DNA-damaging chemotherapy had not been given to any patient beforehand. Regarding this clone: Its antigen remains unknown.

General study points: Clinical benefit was about 30 times likelier when tumor T-cell fraction and clonality increased.

The CDR3 covers 15 residues. The V segment lost 5 bases and the J segment 5 bases; nucleotides outside the gene matches: 7. Looked up from germline, CDR1 is LNHDA and CDR2 is SQIVND (reference sequence). The TCR comes from a human donor with melanoma. Sequencing used tumor tissue (inferred from file names), obtained from a patient given nivolumab and ipilimumab in sequence. The chain combines TRBV19 with TRBJ2-3, with 10 nucleotides matching TRBD1. The chain's CDR3 is CASSVDRGIGDTQYF. The CDR3 bases are TGTGCCAGTAGTGTGGACAGGGGGATTGGAGATACGCAGTATTTT.